What follows are 6 T cell receptor beta chains derived from one specimen sequenced in a study of shared clonotypes between healthy human individuals. TCRdb's copy holds only in-frame clones and misses some; the assay was immunoSEQ multiplex PCR. Seen here are over a million clones, roughly 97% observed once, and the top ten hold roughly 1.2%. The sample comprised naive CD4+ T cells sorted from blood. Indicated subset: CD45RA+ positively selected. These receptors were collected from a man aged 25-40 years in good health.

The rearrangement joins TRBV9 to TRBJ2-2; possible D gene TRBD2, 7 bases. V lost 6 bases and J 2 bases, leaving 17 bases between the germline ends. CDR3 length: 16 residues. Germline assignment: CDR1 SGDLS and CDR2 YYNGEE. This CDR3 reads CASTTGGGENTGELFF. The DNA for the CDR3 is TGTGCCAGCACCACGGGCGGGGGCGAAAACACCGGGGAGCTGTTTTTT.

The CDR3 loop reads CASSTDRMNTEAFF. The CDR3 DNA reads as TGTGCCTCCAGCACTGACAGGATGAACACTGAAGCTTTCTTT. The chain combines TRBV30 with TRBJ1-1; the D gene is possibly TRBD1 (6 bases). CDR3 length equals 14 residues. Germline values: CDR1 GTSNPN, CDR2 SVGIG (reference sequence). Trimming removed 7 bases from V and 0 bases from J, with 15 bases in between.

The chain combines TRBV19 with TRBJ1-2, with D unclear. The V gene's germline CDR1 is LNHDA and CDR2 SQIVND (reference sequence). The CDR3 loop spans 15 amino acids. V lost 0 bases and J 2 bases, leaving 10 bases between the germline ends. CDR3 region: CASSIDSLSNYGYTF. DNA for the CDR3: TGTGCCAGTAGTATAGATAGCCTCTCCAACTATGGCTACACCTTC.

The V and J genes are TRBV5-1 and TRBJ1-5, with a tentative D call TRBD1 (6 bases). Trimming stripped 4 bases from V and 0 bases from J, with 11 bases between. Germline V CDR1 and CDR2: SGHRS, YFSETQ. This CDR3 spans 15 amino acids. The DNA of the CDR3 is TGCGCCAGCAGCCCAGGACAGAATAGCAATCAGCCCCAGCATTTT. The encoded protein is CASSPGQNSNQPQHF.

This rearrangement joins TRBV10-1 to TRBJ2-3; D is undetermined. The CDR3 totals 12 residues. Trimming cost V 4 bases and J 4 bases, with 6 bases left between them. Germline V gives CDR1 WNHNN, CDR2 SYGVQD (reference sequence). The CDR3 coding sequence is TGCGCCAGCAGTGGGGCGTCAGATACGCAGTATTTT. It specifies CASSGASDTQYF.

Only one count was recorded for this clone. In nucleotides, the CDR3 is TGTGCCAGCAGCTTAATCAGCCTTAATGAGCAGTTCTTC. Translated: CASSLISLNEQFF. The chain employs TRBV7-2 and TRBJ2-1; D is unclear. The germline V gene has CDR1 SGHTA and CDR2 FQGNSA. This CDR3 spans 13 amino acids. V gave up 2 bases and J gave up 7 bases, with 9 bases separating them. The full variable domain, completed using reference TRBV7-2 and TRBJ2-1, is GAGVSQSPSNKVTEKGKDVELRCDPISGHTALYWYRQSLGQGLEFLIYFQGNSAPDKSGLPSDRFSAERTGGSVSTLTIQRTQQEDSAVYLCASSLISLNEQFFGPGTRLTVL.